One sample yielded the 18 T cell receptor beta chains listed below, sequenced in a study of control samples from healthy donors and cancer patients. Some clones are missing from TCRdb's copy, which holds only in-frame ones; the method was immunoSEQ multiplex PCR. The sample has fewer than 500,000 clones, about 93% seen once. The specimen was PBMCs. These receptors were collected from a man aged 35 to 55 with head and neck cancer.

The V gene is TRBV11-2, the J gene TRBJ1-5; D may be TRBD1 (6 bases). Trimming left V 4 bases short and J 11 bases short, with 18 bases between. The germline gives CDR1 SGHAT, CDR2 FQNNGV. CDR3 length equals 14 residues. CDR3 residues: CASSSLGAPQSQHF. For the CDR3, the DNA is TGTGCCAGCAGCTCTCTGGGGGCGCCTCAATCCCAGCATTTT.

Note on this clone: Other DNA sequences in the same sample also yield this CDR3. The J gene is TRBJ2-7, the V gene TRBV9, with 8 bases that match TRBD2. Unmatched junction bases numbered 4, after V lost 0 bases and J lost 2 bases. CDR1 is SGDLS, CDR2 YYNGEE, per germline. The CDR3 contains 15 residues. This CDR3 is CASSVGDSGAYEQYF. CDR3 DNA sequence: TGTGCCAGCAGCGTAGGCGATAGCGGGGCCTACGAGCAGTACTTC. The full variable domain, in which reference TRBV9 and TRBJ2-7 provide the parts outside the CDR3, is DSGVTQTPKHLITATGQRVTLRCSPRSGDLSVYWYQQSLDQGLQFLIQYYNGEERAKGNILERFSAQQFPDLHSELNLSSLELGDSALYFCASSVGDSGAYEQYFGPGTRLTVT.

This rearrangement joins TRBV7-3 to TRBJ2-3, with a possible D match to TRBD2 (6 bases). V lost 0 bases to trimming and J lost 2 bases, with 18 bases between them. The CDR3 covers 18 residues. Looked up from germline, CDR1 is SGHTA and CDR2 is FQGTGA. The CDR3 DNA sequence: TGTGCCAGCAGCTTAACGCGTGGGGATAGCGGATCCACAGATACGCAGTATTTT. It encodes CASSLTRGDSGSTDTQYF.

The CDR3 is CASRHRQAHNSPLHF. The CDR3 coding sequence is TGTGCCAGCAGGCACCGACAGGCCCATAATTCACCCCTCCACTTT. The gene calls are TRBV28 and TRBJ1-6; TRBD1 is a possible D gene (6 bases). The V end was cut by 6 bases, the J end by 5 bases, with 14 bases between. The CDR3 is 15 amino acids. Germline V gene data show CDR1 as MDHEN and CDR2 as SYDVKM.

In this sample, this clone turned up a few times. Other DNA sequences from this sample encode an identical CDR3 as well. The genes are TRBV5-4 and TRBJ1-1; tentative D call: TRBD1 (5 bases). V dropped 5 bases and J dropped 2 bases, with 13 bases sitting between them. CDR1 is SGHNT, CDR2 YYREEE, per germline (reference sequence). This CDR3 contains 14 residues. CDR3 bases: TGTGCCAGCAGTTTTACTACAGGAAACACTGAAGCTTTCTTT. Its protein product is CASSFTTGNTEAFF.

V is TRBV28 and J is TRBJ2-7; 8 bases are shared with TRBD1. This CDR3 is 14 amino acids long. Per germline, CDR1 MDHEN and CDR2 SYDVKM. J was trimmed by 7 bases and V by 4 bases; bases with no gene match: 9. The CDR3 sequence is CASSSTGELGEQYF. The CDR3 region has the DNA TGTGCCAGCAGTTCGACAGGGGAATTAGGTGAGCAGTACTTC.

CDR3 nucleotide sequence: TGTGCCAGCAGTGTGGGCAGGGAACATTCACCCCTCCACTTT. Its translation: CASSVGREHSPLHF. This chain joins TRBV2 and TRBJ1-6, with D possibly TRBD1 on 5 matching bases. This CDR3 contains 14 residues. Germline V lookup: CDR1 SNHLY, CDR2 FYNNEI. V dropped 4 bases and J dropped 8 bases, with 12 bases sitting between them.

The V and J genes are TRBV11-2 and TRBJ2-1; 9 positions agree with TRBD2. The germline gives CDR1 SGHAT, CDR2 FQNNGV. The CDR3 spans 16 residues. J gave up 5 bases and V 1 base, and 6 bases lay outside the gene matches. The CDR3 reads CASSLVWSSGDNEQFF. The CDR3 DNA reads TGTGCCAGCAGCTTAGTGTGGTCTAGCGGGGACAATGAGCAGTTCTTC.

V is TRBV6-6 and J is TRBJ2-1, with 12 bases that match TRBD2. J was trimmed by 6 bases and V by 2 bases; bases with no gene match: 2. CDR1 is MNHNY, CDR2 SVGAGI, per germline (reference sequence). The CDR3 is 15 amino acids. The CDR3 loop is CASSYRTSGINEQFF. The CDR3 DNA reads TGTGCCAGCAGTTACAGGACTAGCGGGATCAATGAGCAGTTCTTC.

This clone appeared once. This chain connects TRBV6-6 to TRBJ1-5; D is possibly TRBD1 (5 bases). V dropped 7 bases and J dropped 1 base, with 8 bases sitting between them. The CDR3 contains 13 residues. In germline, CDR1 is MNHNY, CDR2 SVGAGI (reference sequence). CDR3 sequence: CASTGQSNQPQHF. CDR3 sequence (DNA): TGTGCCAGCACGGGGCAGAGCAATCAGCCCCAGCATTTT.

The J gene is TRBJ2-3, the V gene TRBV9, with TRBD2 matching over 11 bases. The CDR3 is 17 residues long. J lost 6 bases, V lost 4 bases, and 13 bases had no gene match. The germline gives CDR1 SGDLS, CDR2 YYNGEE. The CDR3 spells CASSPRTSGSMGDTQYF. CDR3 DNA sequence: TGTGCCAGCAGCCCCCGGACTAGCGGGTCGATGGGGGATACGCAGTATTTT.

This clone was found once. The chain recombines TRBV5-4 with TRBJ2-2; D possibly corresponds to TRBD2 (5 bases). The CDR3 length is 15 residues. The germline V gene has CDR1 SGHNT and CDR2 YYREEE (reference sequence). Trimming stripped 3 bases from V and 0 bases from J, with 9 bases between. DNA of the CDR3: TGTGCCAGCAGCTGGCCACTAGCGAACACCGGGGAGCTGTTTTTT. Residues: CASSWPLANTGELFF.

This sequence joins TRBV6-1 and TRBJ1-1, with TRBD1 as a possible D gene (6 bases). The CDR3 has 11 residues. V was shortened by 2 bases and J by 14 bases, with 12 bases between the two germline ends. Germline V gives CDR1 MNHNS, CDR2 SASEGT. CDR3 region: CASSELRQDFF. DNA of the CDR3: TGTGCCAGCAGTGAACTCCGACAGGACTTCTTT.

A single count supports this clone. The chain joins TRBV5-1 to TRBJ2-1; possibly TRBD1 for D (6 bases). Germline V CDR1 and CDR2: SGHRS, YFSETQ. The CDR3 runs 14 residues. V lost 0 bases to trimming and J lost 5 bases, with 9 bases between them. The CDR3 region has the DNA TGCGCCAGCAGCTTGGGGGGGCCGAACAATGAGCAGTTCTTC. Its protein product is CASSLGGPNNEQFF.

This clone was counted once. The chain couples TRBV10-1 to TRBJ2-1, with 10 bases identical to TRBD1. V was pared by 4 bases and J by 7 bases, with 7 bases of the junction left unmatched. Looked up from germline, CDR1 is WNHNN and CDR2 is SYGVQD (reference sequence). The CDR3 is 15 residues long. The CDR3 DNA sequence: TGCGCCAGCAGTGGGGACAGGGGAGGACGAAATGAGCAGTTCTTC. Translation: CASSGDRGGRNEQFF.

The rearrangement links TRBV6-2 or TRBV6-3 to TRBJ2-7; unclear D gene. The length of the CDR3 is 12 residues. The germline V gene has CDR1 MNHEY and CDR2 SVGEGT. The V gene lost 2 bases and the J gene lost 6 bases, with 8 bases spanning the gap. The CDR3 DNA sequence: TGTGCCAGCAGTTACGGCGGATTCGAGCAGTACTTC. Amino acids: CASSYGGFEQYF.

The gene calls are TRBV6-5 and TRBJ2-1; D remains unclear. This CDR3 has 15 amino acids. V dropped 5 bases and J dropped 9 bases, with 20 bases sitting between them. In germline, CDR1 is MNHEY, CDR2 SVGAGI. This CDR3 is CASSPPTGTVSEQFF. DNA of the CDR3: TGTGCCAGCAGTCCCCCGACGGGTACCGTGAGTGAGCAGTTCTTC.

V usage is TRBV6-5 and J usage is TRBJ1-4; the match to TRBD1 covers 10 bases. The V gene end was trimmed by 6 bases and the J gene end by 8 bases; junction bases not matched to a gene: 6. This CDR3 has 14 amino acids. The germline gives CDR1 MNHEY, CDR2 SVGAGI. CDR3 in DNA: TGTGCCAGCAGCCGGGACAGGGGAGGCGAAAAACTGTTTTTT. Translated, it gives CASSRDRGGEKLFF.